These 28 T cell receptor beta chains originate from one sample sequenced in a study of T cells expressing NK-cell markers. Reprocessing the 5' RACE reads, TCRdb reports a single entry for every CDR3 protein and omits DNA. In all, the sample yields 500,000 to 600,000 distinct CDR3 sequences. Sequenced input: blood T cells: a sorted CD56 or NKG2C T cell subset, CD4+ or CD8+ T cells, or bulk PBMC T cells (not recorded which). These receptors were taken from a man between 18 and 35 years old in good health.

This chain uses TRBV20-1 with TRBJ2-1; the TCRdb D gene call, TRBD1, has no DNA to confirm it. There are 13 residues in the CDR3. The germline gives CDR1 DFQATT, CDR2 SNEGSKA (reference sequence). CDR3 in amino acids: CSVHQTAYNEQFF.

The CDR3 loop is CASSRGLAGDVEQFF. This chain links TRBV3-1 with TRBJ2-1; TCRdb picks TRBD2, but there is no DNA to check that call. CDR3 length: 15 amino acids. Germline V gives CDR1 LGHDT, CDR2 YNNKEL (reference sequence).

The chain has TRBV27 and TRBJ2-3; the TRBD1 assignment by TCRdb is unverifiable without DNA. The CDR3 runs 15 residues. The germline V gene encodes CDR1 MNHEY and CDR2 SMNVEV (reference sequence). The CDR3 loop is CASSLGGGAPDTQYF.

This rearrangement joins TRBV24-1 to TRBJ2-1; TCRdb's assignment of TRBD1 cannot be checked, as there is no DNA. This CDR3 has 16 residues. Germline-derived CDR1 and CDR2 are KGHDR and SFDVKD. CDR3 region: CATSDKRQGSYDEQFF.

This chain connects TRBV20-1 to TRBJ1-1. Germline loops: CDR1 DFQATT, CDR2 SNEGSKA (reference sequence). The CDR3 consists of 12 residues. The CDR3 loop reads CSARWSATEAFF.

The genes are TRBV11-2 and TRBJ2-7. The germline V gene has CDR1 SGHAT and CDR2 FQNNGV. The CDR3 is 12 residues long. The CDR3 reads CASSQTSYEQYF.

The chain carries TRBV7-2 and TRBJ2-5; TCRdb calls TRBD2, which cannot be checked without DNA. The germline CDR1 and CDR2 sequences are SGHTA and FQGNSA. The CDR3 runs 15 residues. The CDR3 is CASSYRGDFWETQYF.

The J gene is TRBJ2-1, the V gene TRBV7-9; TCRdb indicates TRBD2, and absent DNA this call remains unverified. Germline-derived CDR1 and CDR2 are SEHNR and FQNEAQ (reference sequence). The CDR3 length is 19 residues. CDR3 sequence: CASRYPGLAGGSSYNEQFF.

Here the CDR3 reads CASSRVGGNTIYF. The rearrangement joins TRBV7-9 to TRBJ1-3. Looked up from germline, CDR1 is SEHNR and CDR2 is FQNEAQ (reference sequence). This CDR3 has 13 amino acids.

The CDR3 protein is CSAREGGYGYTF. The chain recombines TRBV20-1 with TRBJ1-2; checking the TCRdb D call of TRBD1 is not possible without DNA. Germline V CDR1 and CDR2: DFQATT, SNEGSKA (reference sequence). This CDR3 has 12 amino acids.

This chain uses TRBV2 with TRBJ1-2; TCRdb selects TRBD1, and the lack of DNA leaves this call unchecked. The CDR3 extends over 15 amino acids. Germline CDR1 reads SNHLY; CDR2 reads FYNNEI. Here the CDR3 reads CASSEAPGRNYGYTF.

The chain uses TRBV29-1 and TRBJ2-1; TCRdb's assignment of TRBD2 cannot be checked, as there is no DNA. The CDR3 is made up of 16 amino acids. Germline V CDR1 and CDR2: SQVTM, ANQGSEA. The CDR3 region is CSVEGLAGAAYNEQFF.

The chain is built from TRBV7-8 and TRBJ1-1; the TCRdb D gene call, TRBD1, has no DNA to confirm it. This CDR3 has 12 residues. Germline loops: CDR1 SGHVS, CDR2 FQNEAQ. CDR3: CASSLPGQDAFF.

V is TRBV7-2 and J is TRBJ2-7; the TCRdb call, TRBD2, lacks DNA for checking. CDR1 is SGHTA and CDR2 is FQGNSA in the germline V gene. The CDR3 has 16 residues. The CDR3: CASSTGNLAGGVEQYF. The variable domain in full, completed from reference TRBV7-2 and TRBJ2-7, reads GAGVSQSPSNKVTEKGKDVELRCDPISGHTALYWYRQSLGQGLEFLIYFQGNSAPDKSGLPSDRFSAERTGGSVSTLTIQRTQQEDSAVYLCASSTGNLAGGVEQYFGPGTRLTVT.

V gene TRBV5-1 combines with J gene TRBJ2-1; TCRdb's D gene call, TRBD2, goes unchecked for lack of DNA. Germline V gene lookup returns CDR1 SGHRS and CDR2 YFSETQ. The length of the CDR3 is 16 residues. Here the CDR3 reads CASSEGLAGGPYEQFF.

The chain couples TRBV12-3 or TRBV12-4 to TRBJ2-1. The CDR3 runs to 14 residues. This CDR3 is CASSLEGVYNEQFF.

The rearrangement uses TRBV29-1 and TRBJ2-3; as DNA is missing, the TRBD1 call by TCRdb cannot be tested. The CDR3 spans 18 residues. Germline V gene lookup returns CDR1 SQVTM and CDR2 ANQGSEA. The CDR3 sequence is CSVEDPFTGTGGTDTQYF.

The rearrangement uses TRBV29-1 and TRBJ2-7; TCRdb indicates TRBD1, and absent DNA this call remains unverified. Germline lookup yields CDR1 SQVTM and CDR2 ANQGSEA. CDR3 size: 14 residues. CDR3 region: CSVVGTALSYEQYF.

The CDR3 reads CASGFLSGSTDTQYF. V and J are TRBV12-5 and TRBJ2-3; lacking DNA, the TRBD2 call made by TCRdb goes unchecked. Per the germline V gene, CDR1 is LGHNT and CDR2 is FRNRAP. This CDR3 is 15 amino acids long.

This chain connects TRBV28 to TRBJ2-7; TCRdb selects TRBD2, and the lack of DNA leaves this call unchecked. CDR1 and CDR2 (germline): MDHEN, SYDVKM. This CDR3 has 15 amino acids. The CDR3 loop reads CASSPSKRELDEQYF.

The chain links TRBV24-1 to TRBJ2-6. This CDR3 is 14 amino acids long. Germline CDR1 is KGHDR and CDR2 is SFDVKD. The CDR3 sequence is CATDDGSGANVLTF.

The chain employs TRBV10-3 and TRBJ2-1; TCRdb names TRBD2, which stays unverified in the absence of DNA. Germline V CDR1 and CDR2: ENHRY, SYGVKD. The CDR3 consists of 14 residues. The CDR3 loop reads CAIRPSGPDNEQFF.

The rearrangement links TRBV6-5 to TRBJ2-1; the TRBD2 assignment by TCRdb is unverifiable without DNA. Germline V gene data show CDR1 as MNHEY and CDR2 as SVGAGI. This CDR3 spans 16 amino acids. The CDR3 sequence: CASTFSGTSVSNEQFF.

The V call is TRBV27, the J call TRBJ2-1; TCRdb's D call, TRBD1, is unchecked because there is no DNA. This CDR3 is 13 amino acids long. Germline V gene sequence: CDR1 MNHEY, CDR2 SMNVEV (reference sequence). CDR3 loop: CASSLDIYNEQFF.

The rearrangement joins TRBV5-1 to TRBJ2-1; TCRdb picks TRBD2, but there is no DNA to check that call. Germline lookup yields CDR1 SGHRS and CDR2 YFSETQ. The CDR3 has 15 residues. CDR3 residues: CASSRKREWNNEQFF.

This chain uses TRBV7-9 with TRBJ2-1; checking the TCRdb D call of TRBD2 is not possible without DNA. CDR1 and CDR2 from the germline V gene are SEHNR and FQNEAQ (reference sequence). This CDR3 is built from 12 residues. The CDR3 spells CASSSLGNEQFF. The full variable domain, with the rest looked up from reference TRBV7-9 and TRBJ2-1, is DTGVSQNPRHKITKRGQNVTFRCDPISEHNRLYWYRQTLGQGPEFLTYFQNEAQLEKSRLLSDRFSAERPKGSFSTLEIQRTEQGDSAMYLCASSSLGNEQFFGPGTRLTVL.

This rearrangement joins TRBV9 to TRBJ2-6; TCRdb gives TRBD1 as the D gene, but with no DNA this cannot be confirmed. This CDR3 is 16 amino acids long. Germline lookup yields CDR1 SGDLS and CDR2 YYNGEE. CDR3 region: CASSRDQGSGANVLTF.

J is TRBJ1-2 and V is TRBV7-9. Germline CDR1 is SEHNR and CDR2 is FQNEAQ (reference sequence). There are 14 residues in the CDR3. The CDR3 is CASSPQALDYGYTF.